The 14 T cell receptor beta chains reported below all come from one sample, sequenced in a study of T cell changes during pregnancy in multiple sclerosis. TCRdb's table, derived via immunoSEQ multiplex PCR, lists solely in-frame clones and lacks some. The sample carries about 89,000 clones, approximately 95% recorded once. The source material was peripheral blood, sampled after pregnancy. These TCRs come from a female donor in good health, enrolled as a control in a pregnancy study.

The V and J genes are TRBV7-5 and TRBJ2-7; the table gives TRBD1 as D, unverified against the DNA. TRBV7-5 is given as a pseudogene. CDR3 size: 19 residues. The CDR3 nucleotides read TGTGTCAGAAGCTTAGGGAAGGGAAGGCGGGACAGTCGATCCTACGAGCAGTACTTC. Its translation: CVRSLGKGRRDSRSYEQYF.

The CDR3 loop reads CASSGGAGVETQYF. The CDR3 region has the DNA TGTGCCAGCAGCGGCGGAGCGGGAGTAGAGACCCAGTACTTC. The gene calls are TRBV9 and TRBJ2-5; 8 nucleotides agree with TRBD2. CDR3 size: 14 residues. Trimming took 3 bases from V and 4 from J; bases not matched to a gene: 5. The germline CDR1 and CDR2 sequences are SGDLS and YYNGEE.

The chain employs TRBV28 and TRBJ2-5; TRBD2 might be the D (5 bases). V was cut by 4 bases and J by 3 bases, with 21 bases left in between. This CDR3 is built from 17 residues. Germline V CDR1 and CDR2: MDHEN, SYDVKM. The chain's CDR3 is CASSSGSLGSEKETQYF. Here the CDR3 DNA reads TGTGCCAGCAGTTCGGGATCCTTGGGCAGCGAAAAAGAGACCCAGTACTTC. Complete variable domain (other parts from reference TRBV28 and TRBJ2-5): DVKVTQSSRYLVKRTGEKVFLECVQDMDHENMFWYRQDPGLGLRLIYFSYDVKMKEKGDIPEGYSVSREKKERFSLILESASTNQTSMYLCASSSGSLGSEKETQYFGPGTRLLVL.

The rearrangement uses TRBV6-5 and TRBJ1-1; 9 bases match TRBD1. Trimming removed 5 bases from V and 5 bases from J; junction bases left unmatched: 3. Germline loops: CDR1 MNHEY, CDR2 SVGAGI. CDR3 length equals 13 residues. The CDR3 nucleotides are TGTGCCAGCAGTAGGACAGGGGTGACTGAAGCTTTCTTT. Amino acid sequence: CASSRTGVTEAFF.

The count of this clone is one. The chain combines TRBV5-6 with TRBJ2-1; D perhaps matches TRBD2 (5 bases). Germline V lookup: CDR1 SGHDT, CDR2 YYEEEE. V lost 2 bases to trimming and J lost 6 bases, with 9 bases between them. CDR3 length: 13 amino acids. The CDR3 sequence: CASSFAEGNEQFF. The CDR3 bases are TGTGCCAGCAGCTTCGCAGAGGGCAATGAGCAGTTCTTC. The full variable domain, its missing parts supplied by reference TRBV5-6 and TRBJ2-1, is DAGVTQSPTHLIKTRGQQVTLRCSPKSGHDTVSWYQQALGQGPQFIFQYYEEEERQRGNFPDRFSGHQFPNYSSELNVNALLLGDSALYLCASSFAEGNEQFFGPGTRLTVL.

This clone appeared once. V gene TRBV9 combines with J gene TRBJ1-3; D call uncertain. Trimming stripped 1 base from V and 0 bases from J, with 11 bases between. Germline V lookup: CDR1 SGDLS, CDR2 YYNGEE. This CDR3 region has 16 residues. The CDR3 region is CASSVFPGDSGNTIYF. CDR3 DNA: TGTGCCAGCAGCGTATTTCCAGGCGACTCTGGAAACACCATATATTTT.

This chain links TRBV15 with TRBJ2-1, with 10 bases aligning to TRBD2. CDR3 length equals 17 residues. The germline CDR1 and CDR2 sequences are LNHNV and YYDKDF (reference sequence). The junction had 2 bases not matched to a gene; V was cut back by 0 bases and J by 0 bases. The CDR3 DNA reads TGTGCCACCAGCAGAGATCTAGCGGGAGCCTCCTACAATGAGCAGTTCTTC. Its translation: CATSRDLAGASYNEQFF.

The V gene is TRBV27, the J gene TRBJ2-3; D unresolved. CDR1 MNHEY and CDR2 SMNVEV come from the germline V gene (reference sequence). CDR3 size: 14 residues. V was trimmed by 3 bases and J by 2 bases, leaving 9 bases between them. The CDR3 DNA reads TGTGCCAGCAGTTTTCGAGCGTCCACAGATACGCAGTATTTT. Translated: CASSFRASTDTQYF.

This clone occurred once. The chain couples TRBV29-1 to TRBJ2-5; 8 bases align to TRBD2. Germline trimming cut 6 bases from V and 6 bases from J; bases unmatched to any gene: 9. The CDR3 covers 13 residues. Germline V CDR1 and CDR2: SQVTM, ANQGSEA. CDR3 residues: CSVLGAGDKTQYF. The CDR3 DNA follows: TGCAGCGTCCTCGGAGCGGGGGACAAGACCCAGTACTTC.

This rearrangement joins TRBV6-6 to TRBJ1-5; 9 nucleotides align to TRBD1. V trimming: 6 bases; J trimming: 2 bases; junction bases outside the gene matches: 8. The germline V gene has CDR1 MNHNY and CDR2 SVGAGI (reference sequence). This CDR3 region has 16 residues. The CDR3 sequence is CASSPEDRGGNQPQHF. The CDR3 bases are TGTGCCAGCAGCCCAGAGGACAGGGGTGGCAATCAGCCCCAGCATTTT.

The rearrangement links TRBV6-6 to TRBJ2-7; D unresolved. This CDR3 region has 12 residues. V was shortened by 8 bases and J by 0 bases, with 8 bases between the two germline ends. The germline gives CDR1 MNHNY, CDR2 SVGAGI (reference sequence). Written as DNA, the CDR3 is TGTGCCAGCGCAAGACACTCCTACGAGCAGTACTTC. Protein sequence: CASARHSYEQYF.

This CDR3 is CSGGDPPNTEAFF. In DNA, the CDR3 is TGCAGCGGGGGAGACCCCCCGAACACTGAAGCTTTCTTT. The chain links TRBV29-1 to TRBJ1-1, with D unresolved. Germline CDR1 SQVTM, CDR2 ANQGSEA. V was shortened by 7 bases and J by 1 base, with 13 bases between the two germline ends. The CDR3 consists of 13 residues.

This rearrangement joins TRBV27 to TRBJ1-2; a weak D match, TRBD1 (5 bases). Germline V gene data show CDR1 as MNHEY and CDR2 as SMNVEV (reference sequence). The V end was cut by 6 bases, the J end by 3 bases, with 14 bases between. CDR3 length: 14 amino acids. CDR3 coding DNA: TGTGCCAGCAGCGCCCTCGGGGGTCACTATGGCTACACCTTC. It translates to CASSALGGHYGYTF.

The chain links TRBV9 to TRBJ2-5; D is perhaps TRBD2 (5 bases). V was trimmed by 3 bases and J by 2 bases, leaving 8 bases between them. CDR3 length: 13 amino acids. Germline V gene lookup returns CDR1 SGDLS and CDR2 YYNGEE. The CDR3 nucleotides are TGTGCCAGCAGCGGCGGGCGTCAAGAGACCCAGTACTTC. This encodes CASSGGRQETQYF.